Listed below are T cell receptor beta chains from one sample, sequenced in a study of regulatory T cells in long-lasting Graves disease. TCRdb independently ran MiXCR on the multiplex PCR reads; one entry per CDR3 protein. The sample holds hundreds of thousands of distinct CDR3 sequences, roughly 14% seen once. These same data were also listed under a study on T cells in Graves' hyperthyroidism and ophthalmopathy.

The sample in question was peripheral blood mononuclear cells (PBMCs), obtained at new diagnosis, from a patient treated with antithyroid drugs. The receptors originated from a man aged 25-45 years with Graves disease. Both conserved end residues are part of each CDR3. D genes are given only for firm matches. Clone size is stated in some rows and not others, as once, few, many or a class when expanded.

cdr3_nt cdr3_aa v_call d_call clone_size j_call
TGTGCCAGCATTCCGTCCCTGAACACCGGGGAGCTGTTTTTT CASIPSLNTGELFF TRBV6-1 NA few TRBJ2-2
TGCAGCGGAGGATCGACAAACAACGAGCAGTACTTC CSGGSTNNEQYF TRBV29-1 NA few TRBJ2-7
TGTGCCAGCAGCTTAGGAGCCGGCTCTGGAAACACCATATATTTT CASSLGAGSGNTIYF TRBV11-2 NA few TRBJ1-3
TGTGCCAGCTTGGGAGGAGGGGCCTACGAGCAGTACTTC CASLGGGAYEQYF TRBV2 NA many TRBJ2-7
TGTGCCAGCAATCGGCCTAGCGGGAGTCCCGGTGAGCAGTTCTTC CASNRPSGSPGEQFF TRBV6-1 TRBD2 many TRBJ2-1
TGTGCCAGCAGCCTTATTAACCCTAAACGGGAGGGCCTGGGCAATGAGCAGTTCTTC CASSLINPKREGLGNEQFF TRBV11-2 TRBD2 NA TRBJ2-1
TGCAGTGCTAGAGGTAACGTCGGGTCAGGGAACCAAGAGACCCAGTACTTC CSARGNVGSGNQETQYF TRBV20-1 NA NA TRBJ2-5
TGTGCCAGCAGCCGACTAGCGGGGACGCTGGCTGAGCAGTTCTTC CASSRLAGTLAEQFF TRBV7-9 TRBD2 many TRBJ2-1
TGCAGCGTTGACAGGGTTCCTTATGGCTACACCTTC CSVDRVPYGYTF TRBV29-1 NA many TRBJ1-2
TGCAGTGCTAGAAACCAGGGAAACACTGAAGCTTTCTTT CSARNQGNTEAFF TRBV20-1 NA many TRBJ1-1
TGTGCCAGCAGCTTGCGACTAGACGCGACAGATACGCAGTATTTT CASSLRLDATDTQYF TRBV7-2 NA many TRBJ2-3
TGTGCCAGCAGCTTGGCAGGGAATGGCTACACCTTC CASSLAGNGYTF TRBV5-1 NA many TRBJ1-2
TGTGCCAGCAGCCAAGGATCGGGAGGGCCTGTCGAGCAGTACTTC CASSQGSGGPVEQYF TRBV4-2 TRBD2 many TRBJ2-7
TGTGCCAGCAAGGGGGGGCACTATGGCTACACCTTC CASKGGHYGYTF TRBV27 NA NA TRBJ1-2
TGTGCCAGTAGGGGGACAATGGAGCCCCAGCATTTT CASRGTMEPQHF TRBV19 NA NA TRBJ1-5
TGTGCCAGCTCACTGGACAGGGTGAGGACTGAAGCTTTCTTT CASSLDRVRTEAFF TRBV18 TRBD1 many TRBJ1-1
TGCAGTGCTAGAGATCCCCTCGGAGGACCCAACAATGAGCAGTTCTTC CSARDPLGGPNNEQFF TRBV20-1 NA many TRBJ2-1
TGTGCCAGCAGTCCTTATACCGGTAATAGGATGGGCACAGATACGCAGTATTTT CASSPYTGNRMGTDTQYF TRBV27 NA few TRBJ2-3
TGCGCCAGCACTAAATCTGGGGGGACTAGCGCCTACAATGAGCAGTTCTTC CASTKSGGTSAYNEQFF TRBV4-1 TRBD2 few TRBJ2-1
TGTGCCAGCACTCGACAGGGCCCTGGGGCCAACGTCCTGACTTTC CASTRQGPGANVLTF TRBV12-3/TRBV12-4 TRBD1 many TRBJ2-6
TGCAGCGTTGAAACAGGGGGGGAGGAAGGCTACACCTTC CSVETGGEEGYTF TRBV29-1 TRBD1 many TRBJ1-2
TGCAGTGCCGCCTTCTGGCTCCAGAGCATGTTCTTC CSAAFWLQSMFF TRBV20-1 NA many TRBJ2-1
TGCAGTGCCTATGGACTAGCGGGACTCTACAATGAGCAGTTCTTC CSAYGLAGLYNEQFF TRBV20-1 TRBD2 NA TRBJ2-1
TGTGCCACCAGGGATAGCGGGAGACGGGATGAGCAGTTCTTC CATRDSGRRDEQFF TRBV24-1 TRBD2 NA TRBJ2-1
TGTGCCAGCGCGGGCGGGAGGTCGGGCAATGAGCAGTTCTTC CASAGGRSGNEQFF TRBV2 TRBD2 many TRBJ2-1
TGTGCCAGCAGTTACCCCGAGACTGGGACCTCTTATACCTACAATGAGCAGTTCTTC CASSYPETGTSYTYNEQFF TRBV6-5 NA NA TRBJ2-1